This record looks at one TCR beta chain sequence and its context. There are 16 residues in the CDR3. Germline CDR1 is SGHDT and CDR2 is YYEEEE. Trimming removed 0 bases at V and 2 bases at J, with 13 bases between. The sample comes from a study of shared clonotypes between healthy human individuals. CD45RO negativity and positive selection for CCR7 defined naive CD8 cells, a population that excluded terminally differentiated effector memory CD45RA+ cells. At deep level, the assay was performed. Produced via immunoSEQ multiplex PCR; TCRdb's table is partial and in-frame only. The sample has over 2 million clones, about 95% seen once.

The sample comprised naive CD8+ T cells sorted from blood. The source of this sequence is a young man in good health. The genes are TRBV5-6 and TRBJ2-3; D perhaps matches TRBD1 (5 bases). The CDR3 DNA is TGTGCCAGCAGCTTGGAGAATAGGGGATCCACAGATACGCAGTATTTT. Its translation: CASSLENRGSTDTQYF.